The 3 T cell receptor beta chains listed next were all sequenced from one sample in a study of control samples from healthy donors and cancer patients. Some clones are missing from TCRdb's copy, which holds only in-frame ones; the method was immunoSEQ multiplex PCR. In the table there are over 100,000 clones, more than 90% of which are singletons. Sequenced material: blood. The receptors come from a man aged 18 to 29 in good health.

This sequence joins TRBV7-9 and TRBJ2-7; D is unclear. Trimming took off 4 bases at V and 2 bases at J, with 3 bases between the two ends. CDR1 is SEHNR and CDR2 is FQNEAQ in the germline V gene (reference sequence). The CDR3 loop spans 11 amino acids. The CDR3 reads CASSSAYEQYF. CDR3 nucleotide sequence: TGTGCCAGCAGCTCCGCCTACGAGCAGTACTTC.

This sequence joins TRBV6-4 and TRBJ2-5; perhaps D is TRBD1 or TRBD2 (5 bases each). The CDR3 has 13 residues. V lost 10 bases to trimming and J lost 4 bases, with 16 bases between them. Germline V gene sequence: CDR1 MRHNA, CDR2 SNTAGT. The CDR3 DNA is TGTGCCACCTCGCACGGGGCGGGAGAGACCCAGTACTTC. This encodes CATSHGAGETQYF.

The rearrangement links TRBV12-3 or TRBV12-4 to TRBJ2-1; TRBD1 is a possible D gene (5 bases). V was trimmed by 1 base and J by 8 bases, leaving 9 bases between them. The CDR3 spans 13 residues. CDR3 amino acids: CASSLVRVDEQFF. In DNA form, the CDR3 reads TGTGCCAGCAGTTTAGTCAGGGTAGATGAGCAGTTCTTC.